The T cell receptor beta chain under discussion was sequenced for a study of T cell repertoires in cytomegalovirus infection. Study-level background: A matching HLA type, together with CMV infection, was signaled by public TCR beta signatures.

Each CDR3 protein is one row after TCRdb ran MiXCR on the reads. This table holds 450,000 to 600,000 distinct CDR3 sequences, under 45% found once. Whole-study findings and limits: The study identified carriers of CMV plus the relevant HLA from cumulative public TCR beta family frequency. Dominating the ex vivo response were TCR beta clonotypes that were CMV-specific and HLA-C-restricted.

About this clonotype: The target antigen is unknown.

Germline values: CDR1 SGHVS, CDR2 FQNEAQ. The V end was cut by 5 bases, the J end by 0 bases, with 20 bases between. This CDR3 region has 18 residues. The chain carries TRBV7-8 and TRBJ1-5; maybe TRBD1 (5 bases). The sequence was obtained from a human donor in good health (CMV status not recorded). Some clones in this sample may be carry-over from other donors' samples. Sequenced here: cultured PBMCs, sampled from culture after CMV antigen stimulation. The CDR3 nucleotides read TGTGCCAGCAGCCCGGGGCGGGTCGGGACGGATAGCAATCAGCCCCAGCATTTT. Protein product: CASSPGRVGTDSNQPQHF.